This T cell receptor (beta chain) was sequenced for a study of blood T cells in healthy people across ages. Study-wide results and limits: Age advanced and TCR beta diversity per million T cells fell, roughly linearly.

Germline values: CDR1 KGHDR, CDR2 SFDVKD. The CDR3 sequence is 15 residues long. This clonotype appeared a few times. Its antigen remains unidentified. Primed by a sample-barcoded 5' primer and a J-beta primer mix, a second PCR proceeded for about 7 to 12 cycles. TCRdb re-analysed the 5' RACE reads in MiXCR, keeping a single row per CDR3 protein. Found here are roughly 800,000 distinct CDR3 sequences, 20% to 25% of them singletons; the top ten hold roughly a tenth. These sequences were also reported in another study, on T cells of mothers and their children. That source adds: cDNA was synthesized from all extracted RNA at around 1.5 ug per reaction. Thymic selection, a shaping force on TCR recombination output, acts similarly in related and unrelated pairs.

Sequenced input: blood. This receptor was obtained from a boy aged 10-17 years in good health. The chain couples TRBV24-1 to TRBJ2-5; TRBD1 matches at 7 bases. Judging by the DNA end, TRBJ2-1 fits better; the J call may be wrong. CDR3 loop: CATSIVLQGNNEQFF. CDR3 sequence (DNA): TGTGCCACCAGCATAGTATTACAGGGGAACAATGAGCAGTTCTTC.